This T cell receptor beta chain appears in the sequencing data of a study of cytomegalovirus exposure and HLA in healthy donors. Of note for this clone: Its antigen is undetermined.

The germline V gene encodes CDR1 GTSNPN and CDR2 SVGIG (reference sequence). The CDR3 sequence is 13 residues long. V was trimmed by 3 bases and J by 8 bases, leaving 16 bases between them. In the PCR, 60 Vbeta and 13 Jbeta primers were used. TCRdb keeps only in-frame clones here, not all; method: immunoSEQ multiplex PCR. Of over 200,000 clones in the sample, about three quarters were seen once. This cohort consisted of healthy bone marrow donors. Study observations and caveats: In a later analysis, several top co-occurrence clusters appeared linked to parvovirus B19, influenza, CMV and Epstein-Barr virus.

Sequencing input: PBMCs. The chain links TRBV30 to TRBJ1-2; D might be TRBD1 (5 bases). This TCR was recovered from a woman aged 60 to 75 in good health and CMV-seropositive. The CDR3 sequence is CAWSQGASEGYTF. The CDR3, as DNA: TGTGCCTGGAGCCAAGGGGCTTCAGAGGGCTACACCTTC.